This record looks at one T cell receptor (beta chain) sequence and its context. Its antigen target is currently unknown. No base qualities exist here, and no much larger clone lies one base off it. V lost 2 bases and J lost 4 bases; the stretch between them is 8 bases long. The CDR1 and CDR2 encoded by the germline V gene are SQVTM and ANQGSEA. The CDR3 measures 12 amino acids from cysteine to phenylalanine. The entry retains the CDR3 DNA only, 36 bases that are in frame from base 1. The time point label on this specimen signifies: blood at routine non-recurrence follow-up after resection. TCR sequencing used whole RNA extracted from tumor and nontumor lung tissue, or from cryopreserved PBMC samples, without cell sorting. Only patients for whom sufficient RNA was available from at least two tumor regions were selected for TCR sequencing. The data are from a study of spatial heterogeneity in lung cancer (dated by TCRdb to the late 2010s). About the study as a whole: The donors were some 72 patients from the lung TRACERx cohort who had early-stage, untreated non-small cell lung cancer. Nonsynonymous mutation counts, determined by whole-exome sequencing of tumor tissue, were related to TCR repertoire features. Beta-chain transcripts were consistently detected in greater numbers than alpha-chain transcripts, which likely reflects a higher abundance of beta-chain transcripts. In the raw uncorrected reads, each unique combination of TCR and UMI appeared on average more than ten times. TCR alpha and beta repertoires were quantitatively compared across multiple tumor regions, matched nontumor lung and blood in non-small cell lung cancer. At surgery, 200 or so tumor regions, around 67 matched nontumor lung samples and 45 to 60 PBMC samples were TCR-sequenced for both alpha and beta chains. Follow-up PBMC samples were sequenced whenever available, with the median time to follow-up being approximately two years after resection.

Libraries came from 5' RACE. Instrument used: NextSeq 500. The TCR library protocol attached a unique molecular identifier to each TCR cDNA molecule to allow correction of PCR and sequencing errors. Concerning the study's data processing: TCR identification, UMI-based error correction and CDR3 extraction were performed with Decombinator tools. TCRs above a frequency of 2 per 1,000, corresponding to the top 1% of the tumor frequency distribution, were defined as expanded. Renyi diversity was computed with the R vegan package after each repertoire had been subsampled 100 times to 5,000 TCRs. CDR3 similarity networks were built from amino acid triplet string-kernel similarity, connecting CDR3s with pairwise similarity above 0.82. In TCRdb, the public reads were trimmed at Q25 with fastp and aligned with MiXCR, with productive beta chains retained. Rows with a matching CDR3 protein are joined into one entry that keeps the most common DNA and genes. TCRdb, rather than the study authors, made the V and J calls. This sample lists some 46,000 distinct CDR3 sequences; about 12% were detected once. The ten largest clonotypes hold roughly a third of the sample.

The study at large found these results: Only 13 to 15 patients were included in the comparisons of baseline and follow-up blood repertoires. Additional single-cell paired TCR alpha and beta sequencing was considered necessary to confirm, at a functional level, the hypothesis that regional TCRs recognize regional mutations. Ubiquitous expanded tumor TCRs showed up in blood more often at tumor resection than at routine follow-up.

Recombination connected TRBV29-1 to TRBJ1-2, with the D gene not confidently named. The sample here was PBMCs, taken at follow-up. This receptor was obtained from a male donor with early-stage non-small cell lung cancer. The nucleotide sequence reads TGCAGCGTTGAATTACTTCTCTATGGCTACACCTTC. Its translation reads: CSVELLLYGYTF.